This T cell receptor (beta chain) was sequenced for a study of monozygotic twins with inflammatory bowel disease. Whole-study findings and limits: Among the T cells, different subtypes could not be distinguished.

A note on this clonotype: The antigen is undetermined.

Whole-blood total RNA was extracted without T cell sorting. With about 17 and 10 cycles respectively, two nested PCRs were carried out on TCRalpha and TCRbeta cDNA. Using the 5' RACE reads, TCRdb records one entry per CDR3 protein without DNA. The table for this sample gives under 200,000 distinct CDR3 sequences. The CDR3 spans 13 residues. In germline, CDR1 is GTSNPN, CDR2 SVGIG (reference sequence). The receptor was isolated from a human donor with ulcerative colitis or Crohn's disease, or a healthy co-twin of an affected twin (not recorded which). The chain has TRBV30 and TRBJ1-1; without DNA, the TCRdb call of TRBD1 cannot be checked. Sequencing was carried out using blood. The CDR3 sequence is CAWGTFDYTEAFF. Looking up the rest from reference TRBV30 and TRBJ1-1 gives the full variable domain: SQTIHQWPATLVQPVGSPLSLECTVEGTSNPNLYWYRQAAGRGLQLLFYSVGIGQISSEVPQNLSASRPQDRQFILSSKKLLLSDSGFYLCAWGTFDYTEAFFGQGTRLTVV.